The T cell receptor beta chain described here comes from a study of blood T cell repertoires in COVID-19. CDR1 and CDR2 from the germline V gene are MNHEY and SVGAGI. Trimming stripped 2 bases from V and 0 bases from J, with 7 bases between. CDR3 length: 15 amino acids. The table came from immunoSEQ multiplex PCR; TCRdb's copy has only in-frame clones and leaves some out. The repertoire includes roughly 40,000 clones, about 86% of them detected once, and over 5% sits in the top ten. The chain combines TRBV6-5 with TRBJ1-4; no reliable D call. The TCR comes from a man aged 40-49 years with active COVID-19. The source material was peripheral blood. CDR3 in DNA: TGTGCCAGCAGTTACGGCGGGTCAACTAATGAAAAACTGTTTTTT. Protein sequence: CASSYGGSTNEKLFF.